Below are 7 T cell receptor beta chains sequenced from a single sample in a study of shared clonotypes between healthy human individuals. Profiling relied on immunoSEQ multiplex PCR, and the TCRdb table lists in-frame clones only, not all of them. The data contain 1.4 million to 1.5 million clones, more than 95% of them singletons. The specimen sequenced was naive CD4+ T cells sorted from blood. Subset indicated: CD45RA+ positively selected. The receptors shown here come from a man aged 30 to 45 in good health.

This chain uses TRBV28 with TRBJ2-3, with D perhaps TRBD1 or TRBD2 (5 bases each). This CDR3 has 14 amino acids. V was pared by 3 bases and J by 4 bases, with 11 bases between. The germline CDR1 and CDR2 sequences are MDHEN and SYDVKM. In DNA form, the CDR3 reads TGTGCCAGCAGTTTTGAGGGGCAGGCAGATACGCAGTATTTT. Translation: CASSFEGQADTQYF.

For this clone: The sample carries other DNA sequences with the same CDR3. Here the CDR3 DNA reads TGTGCCTGGAGTGTAGGCGGGGAGACCCAGTACTTC. Its protein product is CAWSVGGETQYF. V is TRBV30 and J is TRBJ2-5; TRBD2 is a possible D gene (5 bases). The length of the CDR3 is 12 residues. Germline V CDR1 and CDR2: GTSNPN, SVGIG (reference sequence). With 0 bases removed from V and 5 bases from J, the gap between germline ends came to 7 bases. Combining the CDR3 with reference TRBV30 and TRBJ2-5 gives the whole variable domain SQTIHQWPATLVQPVGSPLSLECTVEGTSNPNLYWYRQAAGRGLQLLFYSVGIGQISSEVPQNLSASRPQDRQFILSSKKLLLSDSGFYLCAWSVGGETQYFGPGTRLLVL.

This sequence joins TRBV27 and TRBJ2-1; 11 bases agree with TRBD1. V gave up 5 bases and J gave up 13 bases; unmatched junction bases: 13. The V gene's germline CDR1 is MNHEY and CDR2 SMNVEV (reference sequence). The CDR3 has 15 residues. Here the CDR3 DNA reads TGTGCCAGCAGTCCGGGACAGGGGGGATGGCTTGGACAGTTCTTC. It specifies CASSPGQGGWLGQFF.

This chain connects TRBV11-2 to TRBJ2-1, with D perhaps matching TRBD1 or TRBD2 (5 bases each). Trimming pared 5 bases from V and 7 bases from J, leaving 15 bases between. CDR1 is SGHAT, CDR2 FQNNGV, per germline. There are 14 residues in the CDR3. The CDR3 coding sequence is TGTGCCAGCAGCCTCTGGGGGTTTGTGAATGAGCAGTTCTTC. Protein sequence: CASSLWGFVNEQFF. The whole variable domain, filled in from reference TRBV11-2 and TRBJ2-1, reads EAGVAQSPRYKIIEKRQSVAFWCNPISGHATLYWYQQILGQGPKLLIQFQNNGVVDDSQLPKDRFSAERLKGVDSTLKIQPAKLEDSAVYLCASSLWGFVNEQFFGPGTRLTVL.

This chain uses TRBV7-8 with TRBJ2-1; 13 bases are a match to TRBD2. The CDR3 runs 17 residues. With V trimmed by 5 bases and J by 6 bases, 10 bases remained unmatched. Germline CDR1 is SGHVS and CDR2 is FQNEAQ. CDR3 DNA: TGTGCCAGCAGCCGTTTGGCCGGACTAGCGGGGGCCAATGAGCAGTTCTTC. It specifies CASSRLAGLAGANEQFF. Filled out from reference TRBV7-8 and TRBJ2-1, the complete variable domain reads GAGVSQSPRYKVAKRGQDVALRCDPISGHVSLFWYQQALGQGPEFLTYFQNEAQLDKSGLPSDRFFAERPEGSVSTLKIQRTQQEDSAVYLCASSRLAGLAGANEQFFGPGTRLTVL.

The chain joins TRBV7-2 to TRBJ1-1, with D possibly TRBD1 on 6 matching bases. Germline V lookup: CDR1 SGHTA, CDR2 FQGNSA. There are 15 residues in the CDR3. Trimming stripped 0 bases from V and 3 bases from J, with 11 bases between. CDR3 bases: TGTGCCAGCAGCTTAGCCTACAGGGACCACACTGAAGCTTTCTTT. Protein product: CASSLAYRDHTEAFF.

This clone came up once. The chain carries TRBV6-1 and TRBJ2-7; a possible D gene is TRBD2 (5 bases). V gave up 2 bases and J gave up 6 bases, with 8 bases separating them. The CDR3 extends over 12 amino acids. Germline CDR1 MNHNS, CDR2 SASEGT. CDR3 amino acids: CASSEIGGEQYF. CDR3 nucleotides: TGTGCCAGCAGTGAAATAGGAGGCGAGCAGTACTTC.